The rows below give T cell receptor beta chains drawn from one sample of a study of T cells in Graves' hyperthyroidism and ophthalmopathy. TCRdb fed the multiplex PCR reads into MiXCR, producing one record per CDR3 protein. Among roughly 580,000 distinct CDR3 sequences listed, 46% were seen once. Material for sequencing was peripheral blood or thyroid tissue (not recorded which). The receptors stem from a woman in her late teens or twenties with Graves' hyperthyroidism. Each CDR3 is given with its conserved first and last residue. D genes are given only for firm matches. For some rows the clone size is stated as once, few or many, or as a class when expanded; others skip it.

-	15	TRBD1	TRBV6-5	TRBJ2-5	CASSYLGQEEETQYF	TGTGCCAGCAGTTACCTGGGACAGGAAGAAGAGACCCAGTACTTC
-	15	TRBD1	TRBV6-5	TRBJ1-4	CASSYQDRVNEKLFF	TGTGCCAGCAGTTACCAGGACAGGGTCAATGAAAAACTGTTTTTT
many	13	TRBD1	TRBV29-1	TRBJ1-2	CSVSTPTGQGYTF	TGCAGCGTGTCCACCCCGACAGGGCAGGGCTACACCTTC
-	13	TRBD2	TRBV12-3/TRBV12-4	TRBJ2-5	CASRASGQETQYF	TGTGCCAGCAGGGCTAGCGGCCAAGAGACCCAGTACTTC
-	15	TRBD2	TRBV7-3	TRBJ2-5	CASTLGGSRGETQHF	TGTGCCAGCACCCTCGGCGGGAGTAGGGGAGAGACCCAGCACTTC
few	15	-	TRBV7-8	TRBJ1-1	CASSLEPGRNTEAFF	TGTGCCAGCAGCTTAGAGCCCGGGAGGAACACTGAAGCTTTCTTT
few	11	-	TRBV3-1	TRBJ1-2	CASSQSSGYTF	TGTGCCAGCAGCCAATCGTCTGGCTACACCTTC
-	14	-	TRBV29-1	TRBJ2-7	CSAISGIVSYEQYF	TGCAGTGCTATCTCCGGGATAGTCTCCTACGAGCAGTACTTC
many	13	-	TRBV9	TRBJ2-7	CASSEGWDYEQYF	TGTGCCAGCAGCGAGGGGTGGGATTACGAGCAGTACTTC
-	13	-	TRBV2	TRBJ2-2	CASSDRGTGELFF	TGTGCCAGCAGTGACCGGGGCACCGGGGAGCTGTTTTTT
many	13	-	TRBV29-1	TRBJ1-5	CSVQDTSNQPQHF	TGCAGCGTGCAGGACACTAGCAATCAGCCCCAGCATTTT
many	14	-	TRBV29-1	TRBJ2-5	CSVRSGAYQETQYF	TGCAGCGTCCGTAGCGGAGCGTACCAAGAGACCCAGTACTTC
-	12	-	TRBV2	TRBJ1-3	CASRIVGNTIYF	TGTGCCAGCAGGATTGTGGGAAACACCATATATTTT
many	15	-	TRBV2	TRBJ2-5	CASITGLSLGETQYF	TGTGCCAGCATTACGGGCCTTTCCCTCGGGGAGACCCAGTACTTC
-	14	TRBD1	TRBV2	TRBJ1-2	CASGWTGALYGYTF	TGTGCCAGCGGCTGGACAGGGGCTTTATATGGCTACACCTTC
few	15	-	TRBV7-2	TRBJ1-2	CASSLGVGFGYGYTF	TGTGCCAGCAGCTTAGGGGTGGGGTTCGGCTATGGCTACACCTTC
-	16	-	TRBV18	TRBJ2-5	CAGSPQGSVGQGTQYF	TGTGCCGGCTCACCACAAGGGAGTGTCGGTCAAGGGACCCAGTACTTC
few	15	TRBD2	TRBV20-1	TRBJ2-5	CSAPPGGRLSETQYF	TGCAGTGCTCCCCCGGGCGGGAGGTTGTCCGAGACCCAGTACTTC
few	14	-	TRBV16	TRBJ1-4	CASTPAGANEKLFF	TGTGCCAGCACCCCAGCAGGAGCTAATGAAAAACTGTTTTTT
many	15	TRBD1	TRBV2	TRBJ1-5	CASSILDRVNQPQHF	TGTGCCAGCAGCATCCTGGACAGGGTTAATCAGCCCCAGCATTTT
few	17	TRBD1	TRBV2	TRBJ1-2	CASSGGGGQGAGYGYTF	TGTGCCAGCAGTGGGGGCGGGGGACAGGGGGCAGGCTATGGCTACACCTTC
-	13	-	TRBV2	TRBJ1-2	CASSSTAVSGYTF	TGTGCCAGCAGTTCAACAGCGGTTTCTGGCTACACCTTC
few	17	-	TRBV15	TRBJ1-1	CATSDVGDVTMNTEAFF	TGTGCCACCAGCGATGTAGGGGACGTCACCATGAACACTGAAGCTTTCTTT
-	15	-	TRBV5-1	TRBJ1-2	CASSLNGRANYGYTF	TGCGCCAGCAGCTTGAACGGCAGGGCTAACTATGGCTACACCTTC
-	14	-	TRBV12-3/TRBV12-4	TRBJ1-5	CASSLKGSDQPQHF	TGTGCCAGCAGTTTAAAGGGTTCCGATCAGCCCCAGCATTTT
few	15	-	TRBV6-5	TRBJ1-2	CASSLSFRGFYGYTF	TGTGCCAGCAGTTTATCGTTCCGGGGTTTCTATGGCTACACCTTC
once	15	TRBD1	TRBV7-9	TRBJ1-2	CASSTTQGGAYGYTF	TGCGCCAGCAGCACAACACAGGGGGGCGCTTATGGCTACACCTTC
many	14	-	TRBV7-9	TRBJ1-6	CASSLADGNSPLHF	TGTGCCAGCAGCTTAGCCGACGGAAATTCACCCCTCCACTTT
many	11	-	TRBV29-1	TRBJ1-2	CSTDKVYGYTF	TGCAGCACCGATAAGGTCTATGGCTACACCTTC
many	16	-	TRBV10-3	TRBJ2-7	CAISEDRAGGGHEQYF	TGTGCCATCAGTGAAGACAGGGCCGGAGGAGGGCACGAGCAGTACTTC
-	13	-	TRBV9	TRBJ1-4	CASSQDVAVKLFF	TGTGCCAGCAGCCAAGATGTGGCTGTAAAACTGTTTTTT
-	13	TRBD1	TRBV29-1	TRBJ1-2	CSEETGERNGYTF	TGCAGTGAGGAAACAGGGGAGCGGAATGGCTACACCTTC
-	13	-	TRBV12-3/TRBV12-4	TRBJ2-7	CASSSSGSDEQYF	TGTGCCAGCAGTAGTTCGGGGTCTGACGAGCAGTACTTC
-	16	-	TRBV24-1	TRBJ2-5	CATSDPQVENQETQYF	TGTGCCACCAGTGATCCCCAGGTCGAAAACCAAGAGACCCAGTACTTC
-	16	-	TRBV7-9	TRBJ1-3	CASSFEGVISGNTIYF	TGTGCCAGCAGCTTCGAAGGGGTAATATCTGGAAACACCATATATTTT
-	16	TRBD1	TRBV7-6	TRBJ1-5	CASSVCRTGNYQPQHF	TGTGCCAGCAGCGTATGTCGGACAGGGAACTATCAGCCCCAGCATTTT
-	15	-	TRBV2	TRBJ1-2	CASSYVDRPNYGYTF	TGTGCCAGCAGTTACGTAGACAGACCGAACTATGGCTACACCTTC
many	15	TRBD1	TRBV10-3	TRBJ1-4	CAISAGTATNEKLFF	TGTGCCATCAGTGCAGGGACAGCAACTAATGAAAAACTGTTTTTT
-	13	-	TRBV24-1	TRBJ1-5	CATSDTGASPQHF	TGTGCCACCAGTGATACCGGGGCCTCACCCCAGCATTTT
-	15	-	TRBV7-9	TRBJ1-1	CASSQVGRAGPEAFF	TGCGCCAGCAGCCAAGTAGGCAGGGCTGGACCTGAAGCTTTCTTT
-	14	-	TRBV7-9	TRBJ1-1	CASSLQGIGTEAFF	TGTGCCAGCAGCTTACAAGGGATCGGGACTGAAGCTTTCTTT
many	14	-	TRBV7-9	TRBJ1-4	CASSLELGPEKLFF	TGTGCCAGCAGCTTAGAACTGGGGCCGGAAAAACTGTTTTTT
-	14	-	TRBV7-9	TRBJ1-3	CASRLTGNGNTIYF	TGTGCCAGCAGGCTGACAGGCAATGGAAACACCATATATTTT
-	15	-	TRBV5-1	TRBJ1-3	CASSPQGKAGNTIYF	TGCGCCAGCAGCCCCCAGGGGAAAGCTGGAAACACCATATATTTT
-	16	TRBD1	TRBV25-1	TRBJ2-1	CASSDHKMGQYNEQFF	TGTGCCAGCAGTGACCACAAAATGGGACAGTACAATGAGCAGTTCTTC
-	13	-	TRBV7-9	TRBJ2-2	CASSRTLAGELFF	TGTGCCAGCAGCCGGACATTAGCCGGGGAGCTGTTTTTT
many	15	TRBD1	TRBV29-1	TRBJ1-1	CSVAGKDRANTEAFF	TGCAGCGTAGCGGGGAAGGACAGGGCCAACACTGAAGCTTTCTTT
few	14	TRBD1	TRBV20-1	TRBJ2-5	CSAPRGTTMETQYF	TGCAGTGCGCCCAGGGGGACCACGATGGAGACCCAGTACTTC
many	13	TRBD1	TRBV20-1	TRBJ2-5	CSAGGQGFVTQYF	TGCAGTGCTGGGGGACAGGGATTCGTGACCCAGTACTTC
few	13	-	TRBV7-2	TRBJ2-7	CASSRLGEYEQYF	TGCGCCAGCAGTCGACTGGGCGAATACGAGCAGTACTTC
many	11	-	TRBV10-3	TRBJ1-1	CATQGNTEAFF	TGTGCCACCCAGGGGAACACTGAAGCTTTCTTT
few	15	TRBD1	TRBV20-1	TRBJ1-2	CSARDLRTGDYGYTF	TGCAGTGCTAGAGATCTTAGGACAGGGGACTATGGCTACACCTTC
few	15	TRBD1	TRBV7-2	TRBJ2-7	CASSLRGQSSYEQYF	TGTGCCAGCAGCTTAAGGGGACAGAGCTCCTACGAGCAGTACTTC
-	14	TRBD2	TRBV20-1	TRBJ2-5	CSARGGGRVETQYF	TGCAGTGCTAGAGGTGGGGGGAGGGTTGAGACCCAGTACTTC
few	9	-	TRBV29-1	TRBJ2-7	CSVCYEQYF	TGCAGCGTTTGCTACGAGCAGTACTTC
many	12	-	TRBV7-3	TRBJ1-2	CASSSRQYGYTF	TGTGCCAGCAGCTCCCGTCAGTATGGCTACACCTTC
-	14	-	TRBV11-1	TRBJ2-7	CASSLETEFYEQYF	TGTGCCAGCAGCTTGGAGACGGAGTTCTACGAGCAGTACTTC
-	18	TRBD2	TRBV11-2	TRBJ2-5	CASSQDAPRPSGRETQYF	TGTGCCAGCAGCCAAGATGCCCCAAGGCCTAGCGGGAGAGAGACCCAGTACTTC
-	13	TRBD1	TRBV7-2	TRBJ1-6	CAGTRDRAPPLHF	TGTGCCGGCACCCGGGACAGGGCTCCACCCCTCCACTTT